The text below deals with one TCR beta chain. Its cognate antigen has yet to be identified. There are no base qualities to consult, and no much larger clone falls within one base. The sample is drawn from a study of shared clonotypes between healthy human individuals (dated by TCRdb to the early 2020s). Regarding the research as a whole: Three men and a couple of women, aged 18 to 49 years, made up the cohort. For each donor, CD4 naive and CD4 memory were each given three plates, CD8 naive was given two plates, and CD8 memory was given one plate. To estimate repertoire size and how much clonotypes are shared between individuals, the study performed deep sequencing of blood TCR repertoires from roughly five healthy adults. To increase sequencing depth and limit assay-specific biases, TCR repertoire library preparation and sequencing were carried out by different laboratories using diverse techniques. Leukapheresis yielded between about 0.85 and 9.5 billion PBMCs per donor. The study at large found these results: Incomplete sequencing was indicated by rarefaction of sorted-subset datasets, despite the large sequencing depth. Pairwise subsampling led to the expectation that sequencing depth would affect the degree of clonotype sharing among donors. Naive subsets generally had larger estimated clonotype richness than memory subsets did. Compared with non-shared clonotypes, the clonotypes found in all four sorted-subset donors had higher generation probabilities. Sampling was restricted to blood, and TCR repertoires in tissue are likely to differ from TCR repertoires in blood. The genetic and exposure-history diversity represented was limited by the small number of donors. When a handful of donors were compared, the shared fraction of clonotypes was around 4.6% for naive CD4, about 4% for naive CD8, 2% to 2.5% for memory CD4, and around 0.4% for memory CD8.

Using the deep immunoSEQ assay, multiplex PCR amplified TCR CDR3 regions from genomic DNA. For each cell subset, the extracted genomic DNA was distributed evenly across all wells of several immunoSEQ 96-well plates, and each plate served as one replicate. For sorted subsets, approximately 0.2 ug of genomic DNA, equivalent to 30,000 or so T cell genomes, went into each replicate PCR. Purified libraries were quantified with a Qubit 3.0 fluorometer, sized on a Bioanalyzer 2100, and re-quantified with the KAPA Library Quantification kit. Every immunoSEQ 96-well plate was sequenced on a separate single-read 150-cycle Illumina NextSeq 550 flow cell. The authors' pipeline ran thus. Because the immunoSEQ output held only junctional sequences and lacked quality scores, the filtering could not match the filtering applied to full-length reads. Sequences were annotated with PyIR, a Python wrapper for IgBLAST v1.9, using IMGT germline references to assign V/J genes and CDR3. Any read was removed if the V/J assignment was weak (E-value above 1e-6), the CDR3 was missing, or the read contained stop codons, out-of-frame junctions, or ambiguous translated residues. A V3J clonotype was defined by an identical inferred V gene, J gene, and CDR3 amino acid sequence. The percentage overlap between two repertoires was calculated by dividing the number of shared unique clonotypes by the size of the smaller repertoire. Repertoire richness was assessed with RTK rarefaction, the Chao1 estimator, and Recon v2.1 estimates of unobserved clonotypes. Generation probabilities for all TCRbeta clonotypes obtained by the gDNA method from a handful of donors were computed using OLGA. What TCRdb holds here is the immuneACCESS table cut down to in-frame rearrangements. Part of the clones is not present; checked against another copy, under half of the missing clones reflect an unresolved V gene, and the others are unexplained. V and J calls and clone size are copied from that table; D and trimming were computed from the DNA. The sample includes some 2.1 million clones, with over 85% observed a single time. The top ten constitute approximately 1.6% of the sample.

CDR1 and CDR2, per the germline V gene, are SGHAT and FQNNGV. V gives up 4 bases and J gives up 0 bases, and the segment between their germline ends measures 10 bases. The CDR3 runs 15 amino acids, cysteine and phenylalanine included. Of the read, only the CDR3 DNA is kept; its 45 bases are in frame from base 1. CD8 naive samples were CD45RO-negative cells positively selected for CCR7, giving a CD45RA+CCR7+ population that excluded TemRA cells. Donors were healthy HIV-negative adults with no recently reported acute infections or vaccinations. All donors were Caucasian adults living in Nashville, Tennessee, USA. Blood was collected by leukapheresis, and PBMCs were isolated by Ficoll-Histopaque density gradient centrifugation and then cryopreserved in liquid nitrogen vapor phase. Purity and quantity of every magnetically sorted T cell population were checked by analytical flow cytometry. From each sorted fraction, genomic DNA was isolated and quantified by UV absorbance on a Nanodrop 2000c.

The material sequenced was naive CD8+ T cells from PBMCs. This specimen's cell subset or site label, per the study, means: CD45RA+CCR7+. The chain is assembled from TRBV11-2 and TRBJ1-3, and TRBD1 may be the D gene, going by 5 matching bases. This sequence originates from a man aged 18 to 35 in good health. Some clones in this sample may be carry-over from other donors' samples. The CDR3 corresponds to CASSWDVSSGNTIYF. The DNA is TGTGCCAGCAGCTGGGACGTTAGCTCTGGAAACACCATATATTTT.